Here is one TCR beta chain with its context. TCRdb used MiXCR to reprocess the 5' RACE reads, holding one entry per CDR3 protein. The sample has about 340,000 distinct CDR3 sequences, over 12% seen once. This sample is part of a study of CD8 T cells in ankylosing spondylitis. This CDR3 is 16 amino acids long. V shed 0 bases and J shed 0 bases, with 9 bases lying between them. The germline V gene has CDR1 LGHNT and CDR2 FRNRAP. Material: blood, either unsorted or a sorted T cell fraction (not recorded which). The source of this sequence is a male donor with ankylosing spondylitis or in good health (not recorded which). The chain recombines TRBV12-5 with TRBJ2-1; D is undetermined. Here the CDR3 reads CASGLVVGSSYNEQFF. CDR3 nucleotides: TGTGCTAGTGGTTTGGTAGTCGGCAGCTCCTACAATGAGCAGTTCTTC. Full variable domain (rest looked up from reference TRBV12-5 and TRBJ2-1): DARVTQTPRHKVTEMGQEVTMRCQPILGHNTVFWYRQTMMQGLELLAYFRNRAPLDDSGMPKDRFSAEMPDATLATLKIQPSEPRDSAVYFCASGLVVGSSYNEQFFGPGTRLTVL.